The source of this T cell receptor (beta chain) is a study of T-cell reconstitution after alpha-beta-depleted transplantation in children. Whole-study findings and limits: T-cell counts and diversity at one year post-transplant came mainly from newly produced T cells. About two months after transplant, alpha-beta T cells reportedly came from several hundred expanded graft clones.

CDR3 size: 15 residues. V shed 6 bases, J shed 5 bases, and the junction held 6 bases outside the gene matches. From germline, CDR1 is SGHTA and CDR2 FQGTGA. This clonotype was picked up a small number of times. The antigen is unknown. A library of TCRbeta sequences, prepared with unique molecular identifiers, was generated. One entry per CDR3 protein, called by TCRdb with MiXCR from the PCR reads. The sample shows 100,000 or so distinct CDR3 sequences, around 7% of them seen only once. The material was PBMCs, obtained before TCRalphabeta/CD19-depleted stem cell transplant. The chain employs TRBV7-3 and TRBJ1-6; 8 bases align to TRBD1. The receptor was isolated from a boy younger than 10 with acute lymphoblastic leukemia, due to receive a stem cell transplant. The CDR3 DNA reads as TGTGCCAGCAGACTGGACAGGGCGCATAATTCACCCCTCCACTTT. Residues: CASRLDRAHNSPLHF.